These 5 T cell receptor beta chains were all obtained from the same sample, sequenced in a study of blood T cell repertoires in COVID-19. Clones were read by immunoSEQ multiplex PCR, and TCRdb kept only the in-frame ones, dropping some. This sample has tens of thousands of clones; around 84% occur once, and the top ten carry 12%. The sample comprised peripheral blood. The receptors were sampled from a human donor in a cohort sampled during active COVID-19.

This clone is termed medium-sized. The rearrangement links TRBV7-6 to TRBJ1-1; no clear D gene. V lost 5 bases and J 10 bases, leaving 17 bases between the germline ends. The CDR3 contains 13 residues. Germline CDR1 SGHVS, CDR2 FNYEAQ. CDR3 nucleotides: TGTGCCAGCAGCCAAAGTGGAGCTAGCGGAGCTTTCTTT. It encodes CASSQSGASGAFF. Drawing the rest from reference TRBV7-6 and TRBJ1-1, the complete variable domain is GAGVSQSPRYKVTKRGQDVALRCDPISGHVSLYWYRQALGQGPEFLTYFNYEAQQDKSGLPNDRFSAERPEGSISTLTIQRTEQRDSAMYRCASSQSGASGAFFGQGTRLTVV.

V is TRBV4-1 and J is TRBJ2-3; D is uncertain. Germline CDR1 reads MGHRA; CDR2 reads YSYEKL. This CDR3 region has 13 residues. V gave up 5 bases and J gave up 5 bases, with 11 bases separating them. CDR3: CASSAYPVDTQYF. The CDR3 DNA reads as TGCGCCAGCAGCGCCTACCCGGTAGATACGCAGTATTTT.

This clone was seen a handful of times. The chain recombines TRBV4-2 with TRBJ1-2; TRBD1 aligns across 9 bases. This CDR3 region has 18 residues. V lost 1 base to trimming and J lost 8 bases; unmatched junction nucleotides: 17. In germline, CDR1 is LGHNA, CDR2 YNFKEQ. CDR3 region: CASSQGVGQGHFRLGYTF. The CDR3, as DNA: TGTGCCAGCAGCCAAGGGGTGGGACAGGGACATTTTCGTTTGGGCTACACCTTC.

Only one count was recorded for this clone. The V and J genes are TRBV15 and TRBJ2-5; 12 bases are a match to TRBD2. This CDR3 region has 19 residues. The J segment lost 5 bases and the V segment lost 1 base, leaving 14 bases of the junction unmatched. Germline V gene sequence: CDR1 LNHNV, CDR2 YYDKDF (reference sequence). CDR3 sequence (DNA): TGTGCCACCAGCAGAGGCGCTAGCGGGGGGGGTACCGTGGAGGAGACCCAGTACTTC. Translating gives CATSRGASGGGTVEETQYF.

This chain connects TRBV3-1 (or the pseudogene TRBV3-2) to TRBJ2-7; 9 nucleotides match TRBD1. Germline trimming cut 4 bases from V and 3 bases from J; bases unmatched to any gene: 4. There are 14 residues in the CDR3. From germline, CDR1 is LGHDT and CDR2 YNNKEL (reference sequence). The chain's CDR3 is CASSRDRGFYEQYF. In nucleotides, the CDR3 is TGTGCCAGCAGCCGTGACAGGGGGTTCTACGAGCAGTACTTC.